The 27 T cell receptor beta chains listed next were all sequenced from one sample in a study of T cells in narcolepsy. Data came from immunoSEQ multiplex PCR; TCRdb stores just in-frame clones and leaves some out. There are tens of thousands of clones in the sample; around four fifths occur only once, and 1.2% lies in the top ten. The source material was CD45RA- memory CD4+ T cells from PBMCs. The receptors were sampled from a human donor with narcolepsy.

By its share, this clone is medium-sized. The rearrangement joins TRBV7-2 to TRBJ2-3; D is undetermined. The V gene's germline CDR1 is SGHTA and CDR2 FQGNSA. This CDR3 contains 13 residues. V gave up 5 bases and J gave up 9 bases, with 15 bases separating them. CDR3 amino acids: CASSPQRGRTQYF. The DNA of the CDR3 is TGTGCCAGCAGCCCCCAACGAGGTCGGACGCAGTATTTT.

The chain links TRBV7-9 to TRBJ1-6; D call uncertain. Trimming cost V 5 bases and J 11 bases, with 16 bases left between them. This CDR3 has 14 residues. CDR1 is SEHNR and CDR2 is FQNEAQ in the germline V gene (reference sequence). DNA for the CDR3: TGTGCCAGCAGCCCACCCGGCCCGGCGCCACCCCTCCACTTT. It yields the protein CASSPPGPAPPLHF.

The V gene is TRBV13, the J gene TRBJ2-3, with D maybe TRBD2 (7 bases). Germline CDR1 is PRHDT and CDR2 is FYEKMQ (reference sequence). V was trimmed by 4 bases and J by 10 bases, leaving 21 bases between them. The CDR3 is 15 residues long. In DNA, the CDR3 is TGTGCCAGCAGCTCATTTACGGGGGGCCTTGGGGCGCAGTATTTT. As protein: CASSSFTGGLGAQYF.

The sample holds a few counts of this clone. The chain couples TRBV7-9 to TRBJ2-5, with 8 bases lining up with TRBD2. CDR1 and CDR2 (germline): SEHNR, FQNEAQ (reference sequence). This CDR3 region has 15 residues. Losses at the gene ends were 3 bases for V and 2 bases for J; bases not matched to a gene: 5. CDR3 in DNA: TGTGCCAGCAGCTTTTGGACTAGCTCTCAAGAGACCCAGTACTTC. Its translation is CASSFWTSSQETQYF.

Turning to this clone: A junction end diverges from the germline sequence, so it may reflect a read error. The rearrangement uses TRBV7-7 and TRBJ2-1; 8 bases agree with TRBD1. CDR1 is SSHAT and CDR2 is FNYEAQ in the germline V gene (reference sequence). This CDR3 has 15 residues. The CDR3 spells CASSLNGQGGNEQFF. The CDR3 DNA sequence: TGTGCTAGCAGCTTAAATGGACAGGGAGGAAATGAGCAGTTCTTC.

This clone has a single count. The chain combines TRBV30 with TRBJ1-5, with TRBD1 matching 10 bases. V trimming: 3 bases; J trimming: 3 bases; junction bases outside the gene matches: 5. This CDR3 contains 15 residues. Germline loops: CDR1 GTSNPN, CDR2 SVGIG (reference sequence). CDR3 coding DNA: TGTGCCTGGAGAGGAGGACAGGGGGACAATCAGCCCCAGCATTTT. Protein: CAWRGGQGDNQPQHF.

The chain has TRBV14 and TRBJ2-1; the D is unclear. Germline CDR1 reads SGHDN; CDR2 reads FVKESK. With 0 bases removed from V and 1 base from J, the gap between germline ends came to 16 bases. This CDR3 is 18 amino acids long. This CDR3 is CASSQDWSSGFSYNEQFF. DNA of the CDR3: TGTGCCAGCAGCCAAGATTGGTCGTCGGGCTTTTCCTACAATGAGCAGTTCTTC.

This sequence joins TRBV9 and TRBJ2-3; D is perhaps TRBD1 or TRBD2 (5 bases each). V lost 0 bases and J lost 1, with 9 bases in between. The CDR3 runs 15 residues. Germline V lookup: CDR1 SGDLS, CDR2 YYNGEE. CDR3 residues: CASSVVGTRTDTQYF. CDR3 in DNA: TGTGCCAGCAGCGTAGTCGGGACCCGCACAGATACGCAGTATTTT.

The chain is built from TRBV4-1 and TRBJ2-1, with D possibly being TRBD1 (6 bases). V lost 4 bases and J lost 0, with 16 bases in between. CDR3 length equals 17 residues. Germline CDR1 reads MGHRA; CDR2 reads YSYEKL. This CDR3 reads CASSLQGQLGSYNEQFF. In nucleotides, the CDR3 is TGCGCCAGCAGCCTCCAGGGGCAGCTAGGCTCCTACAATGAGCAGTTCTTC.

The rearrangement links TRBV7-9 to TRBJ2-7; D not certain. CDR1 is SEHNR, CDR2 FQNEAQ, per germline (reference sequence). The V and J ends lost 4 bases and 3 bases respectively, with 10 bases between them. This CDR3 spans 13 amino acids. CDR3 coding DNA: TGTGCCAGCAGCTCCGGACGGTACTACGAGCAGTACTTC. Its protein is CASSSGRYYEQYF.

The genes are TRBV27 and TRBJ1-5, with a weak D call TRBD1 (5 bases). CDR1 is MNHEY, CDR2 SMNVEV, per germline (reference sequence). CDR3 length: 15 residues. V was cut by 6 bases and J by 0 bases, with 12 bases left in between. The CDR3 DNA sequence: TGTGCCAGCAGGAGGCAGGGATATAGCAATCAGCCCCAGCATTTT. Its translation: CASRRQGYSNQPQHF.

The V and J genes are TRBV29-1 and TRBJ2-2; D is possibly TRBD1 (6 bases). The CDR3 runs to 13 residues. Deletions cut 7 bases from V and 2 bases from J, with 11 bases between. Germline V CDR1 and CDR2: SQVTM, ANQGSEA. DNA for the CDR3: TGCAGCGGTGGCAGGGGCAACACCGGGGAGCTGTTTTTT. It encodes CSGGRGNTGELFF.

The chain combines TRBV6-5 with TRBJ1-4; 9 bases are a match to TRBD1. Per the germline V gene, CDR1 is MNHEY and CDR2 is SVGAGI. There are 15 residues in the CDR3. The V and J ends lost 0 bases and 7 bases, in that order; junction bases with no gene match: 3. The DNA for the CDR3 is TGTGCCAGCAGTTACTCGGGGACAGGGAGTGAAAAACTGTTTTTT. Encoded protein: CASSYSGTGSEKLFF.

The V gene is TRBV27, the J gene TRBJ2-5, with D perhaps TRBD2 (5 bases). Trimming stripped 0 bases from V and 10 bases from J, with 24 bases between. CDR1 MNHEY and CDR2 SMNVEV come from the germline V gene (reference sequence). This CDR3 is 17 amino acids long. CDR3 loop: CASSLSTATRGQVGQYF. In DNA form, the CDR3 reads TGTGCCAGCAGTTTATCGACCGCGACGCGAGGGCAAGTCGGCCAGTACTTC.

This chain connects TRBV6-1 to TRBJ2-4; tentatively, D is TRBD2 (6 bases). The CDR3 is made up of 16 amino acids. V was clipped by 4 bases and J by 1 base, with 14 bases between them. Germline V gene data show CDR1 as MNHNS and CDR2 as SASEGT. This CDR3 is CASSVGPGRAKNIQYF. The DNA for the CDR3 is TGTGCCAGCAGTGTGGGCCCGGGGAGGGCCAAAAACATTCAGTACTTC.

The chain joins TRBV5-1 to TRBJ2-7; the D is unclear. Germline CDR1 is SGHRS and CDR2 is YFSETQ. Between the trimmed V and J ends, which lost 4 bases and 1 base, there was a span of 12 bases. The CDR3 extends over 14 amino acids. The CDR3 DNA is TGCGCCAGCAGCCTCAGCCCAACTTCCTACGAGCAGTACTTC. Translating gives CASSLSPTSYEQYF. The entire variable domain, with the rest obtained from reference TRBV5-1 and TRBJ2-7, is as follows: KAGVTQTPRYLIKTRGQQVTLSCSPISGHRSVSWYQQTPGQGLQFLFEYFSETQRNKGNFPGRFSGRQFSNSRSEMNVSTLELGDSALYLCASSLSPTSYEQYFGPGTRLTVT.

The chain employs TRBV7-9 and TRBJ2-4; tentative D call: TRBD2 (6 bases). CDR3 length: 14 amino acids. V shed 7 bases and J shed 2 bases, with 12 bases lying between them. Per the germline V gene, CDR1 is SEHNR and CDR2 is FQNEAQ (reference sequence). CDR3 in DNA: TGTGCCAGCACTCAGGGAGGATCCAAAAACATTCAGTACTTC. This encodes CASTQGGSKNIQYF.

The chain combines TRBV13 with TRBJ2-3; D not certain. Trimming removed 5 bases from V and 3 bases from J, with 18 bases in between. This CDR3 is 16 amino acids long. Per the germline V gene, CDR1 is PRHDT and CDR2 is FYEKMQ (reference sequence). CDR3 loop: CASSPSRARSTDTQYF. CDR3 nucleotide sequence: TGTGCCAGCAGCCCGTCCCGAGCCAGGAGTACAGATACGCAGTATTTT. The full variable domain, completed using reference TRBV13 and TRBJ2-3, is AAGVIQSPRHLIKEKRETATLKCYPIPRHDTVYWYQQGPGQDPQFLISFYEKMQSDKGSIPDRFSAQQFSDYHSELNMSSLELGDSALYFCASSPSRARSTDTQYFGPGTRLTVL.

The chain combines TRBV6-6 with TRBJ1-5, with D possibly matching TRBD1 (5 bases). This CDR3 contains 14 residues. Trimming stripped 2 bases from V and 6 bases from J, with 11 bases between. Germline loops: CDR1 MNHNY, CDR2 SVGAGI (reference sequence). The CDR3 DNA sequence: TGTGCCAGCAGTTACAGCCAGGGCGCTCAGCCCCAGCATTTT. It encodes CASSYSQGAQPQHF.

The chain couples TRBV30 to TRBJ1-5; no definite D call. Between the trimmed V and J ends, which lost 7 bases and 6 bases, there was a span of 16 bases. CDR1 is GTSNPN, CDR2 SVGIG, per germline (reference sequence). CDR3 size: 13 residues. The CDR3: CASASGVGQPQHF. CDR3 sequence (DNA): TGTGCCTCTGCGAGCGGGGTCGGTCAGCCCCAGCATTTT.

The chain recombines TRBV29-1 with TRBJ1-5, with D maybe TRBD1 (5 bases). V gave up 6 bases and J gave up 6 bases, with 18 bases separating them. CDR1 is SQVTM and CDR2 is ANQGSEA in the germline V gene. CDR3 size: 14 residues. For the CDR3, the DNA is TGCAGCGTGACCTGGGCAGGGAGTGGTCAGCCCCAGCATTTT. It encodes CSVTWAGSGQPQHF.

The gene calls are TRBV5-1 and TRBJ1-1; tentative D call: TRBD1 (5 bases). In germline, CDR1 is SGHRS, CDR2 YFSETQ. Trimming left V 0 bases short and J 0 bases short, with 9 bases between. CDR3 size: 15 residues. CDR3 protein: CASSLVSGMNTEAFF. In nucleotides, the CDR3 is TGCGCCAGCAGCTTGGTTTCAGGGATGAACACTGAAGCTTTCTTT.

V gene TRBV6-4 combines with J gene TRBJ2-1, with 8 bases lining up with TRBD2. The CDR3 extends over 14 amino acids. Trimming took 6 bases from V and 7 from J; bases not matched to a gene: 8. In germline, CDR1 is MRHNA, CDR2 SNTAGT. CDR3 bases: TGTGCCAGCAGCTCCTGGACTAGCAGAAATGAGCAGTTCTTC. As protein: CASSSWTSRNEQFF.

The CDR3 DNA is TGTGCCAGCAGTAACCAGGGCTACGAGCAGTACTTC. Its protein is CASSNQGYEQYF. This chain joins TRBV25-1 and TRBJ2-7; a possible D gene is TRBD1 (5 bases). CDR3 length: 12 residues. Between the trimmed V and J ends, which lost 5 bases and 3 bases, there was a span of 8 bases. Germline values: CDR1 MGHDK, CDR2 SYGVNS.

The V gene is TRBV19, the J gene TRBJ1-1; 8 positions agree with TRBD1. Per germline, CDR1 LNHDA and CDR2 SQIVND (reference sequence). Unmatched junction bases numbered 7, after V lost 6 bases and J lost 4 bases. The CDR3 loop spans 14 amino acids. The CDR3 nucleotides read TGTGCCAGTAGGGATACAGGGGGGAGCACTGAAGCTTTCTTT. Translation gives CASRDTGGSTEAFF.

V gene TRBV29-1 combines with J gene TRBJ1-2; D not certain. Trimming cost V 7 bases and J 8 bases, with 20 bases left between them. The length of the CDR3 is 13 residues. In germline, CDR1 is SQVTM, CDR2 ANQGSEA. The CDR3 protein is CSAKDPDLYGYTF. For the CDR3, the DNA is TGCAGCGCTAAAGATCCGGACCTCTACGGCTACACCTTC.

The rearrangement uses TRBV4-3 and TRBJ1-1; no reliable D call. The CDR3 contains 13 residues. CDR1 is LGHNA and CDR2 is YSLEER in the germline V gene. Trimming pared 0 bases from V and 10 bases from J, leaving 12 bases between. For the CDR3, the DNA is TGCGCCAGCAGCCAAGATTGGAACCTCGGAGCTTTCTTT. Translation gives CASSQDWNLGAFF.